Listed here are 20 T cell receptor beta chains from one sample, sequenced in a study of blood T cell repertoires in COVID-19. Measured with immunoSEQ multiplex PCR; TCRdb has only the in-frame clones, and not every one. This table holds over 400,000 clones, 80% to 90% found once. The sequenced sample was PBMCs or T cells enriched from blood (not recorded which). The receptors shown here come from a woman aged 60-75 years who had recovered from COVID-19.

This clone was observed a handful of times. The chain recombines TRBV4-2 with TRBJ2-2; D is undetermined. The germline V gene has CDR1 LGHNA and CDR2 YNFKEQ. This CDR3 region has 15 residues. V lost 0 bases and J lost 4, with 9 bases in between. The CDR3 reads CASSQEKHLTGELFF. The CDR3 coding sequence is TGTGCCAGCAGCCAAGAAAAACACCTCACCGGGGAGCTGTTTTTT.

This chain connects TRBV28 to TRBJ1-6; 9 nucleotides align to TRBD1. The CDR3 totals 15 residues. Germline-derived CDR1 and CDR2 are MDHEN and SYDVKM. Germline trimming cut 9 bases from V and 7 bases from J; bases unmatched to any gene: 10. CDR3 DNA: TGTGCCAGTAAACTCCGGACAGGGGCCAATTCACCCCTCCACTTT. Translating gives CASKLRTGANSPLHF.

The rearrangement links TRBV7-2 to TRBJ2-7, with 7 bases identical to TRBD2. The V segment lost 5 bases and the J segment 7 bases; nucleotides outside the gene matches: 8. CDR3 length: 13 residues. From germline, CDR1 is SGHTA and CDR2 FQGNSA. Here the CDR3 DNA reads TGTGCCAGCAGCAACAGCGGGGCCGGGGAGCAGTACGTC. This encodes CASSNSGAGEQYV.

The chain uses TRBV2 and TRBJ1-2; 7 bases are a match to TRBD1. V lost 4 bases to trimming and J lost 6 bases; unmatched junction nucleotides: 5. Germline lookup yields CDR1 SNHLY and CDR2 FYNNEI. This CDR3 is built from 13 residues. The CDR3 DNA reads TGTGCCAGCAGTGCCAGGGGGAGGAATGGCTACACCTTC. Protein: CASSARGRNGYTF.

This clone was recorded once. The V and J genes are TRBV5-4 and TRBJ2-2; D not resolved. V dropped 2 bases and J dropped 1 base, with 6 bases sitting between them. Per germline, CDR1 SGHNT and CDR2 YYREEE (reference sequence). The CDR3 totals 14 residues. The CDR3 is CASSFSGNTGELFF. Written as DNA, the CDR3 is TGTGCCAGCAGCTTTTCGGGGAACACCGGGGAGCTGTTTTTT. Looking up the rest from reference TRBV5-4 and TRBJ2-2 gives the full variable domain: ETGVTQSPTHLIKTRGQQVTLRCSSQSGHNTVSWYQQALGQGPQFIFQYYREEENGRGNFPPRFSGLQFPNYSSELNVNALELDDSALYLCASSFSGNTGELFFGEGSRLTVL.

This chain links TRBV11-2 with TRBJ2-7; TRBD1 matches 7 bases. This CDR3 spans 14 amino acids. J was trimmed by 6 bases and V by 1 base; bases with no gene match: 6. Germline CDR1 SGHAT, CDR2 FQNNGV. The CDR3 here is CASSLGLYRGEQYV. CDR3 nucleotides: TGTGCCAGCAGCTTAGGTTTATACAGGGGCGAGCAGTACGTC.

This chain uses TRBV12-5 with TRBJ2-2; possibly TRBD1 for D (6 bases). Trimming pared 6 bases from V and 6 bases from J, leaving 14 bases between. Germline values: CDR1 LGHNT, CDR2 FRNRAP. The CDR3 loop spans 14 amino acids. CDR3 sequence (DNA): TGTGCTAGTGGCCCTCAGGGGCTTGCCGGGGAGCTGTTTTTT. It codes for CASGPQGLAGELFF. Complete variable domain (other parts from reference TRBV12-5 and TRBJ2-2): DARVTQTPRHKVTEMGQEVTMRCQPILGHNTVFWYRQTMMQGLELLAYFRNRAPLDDSGMPKDRFSAEMPDATLATLKIQPSEPRDSAVYFCASGPQGLAGELFFGEGSRLTVL.

This clone came up once. The chain links TRBV7-2 to TRBJ1-2; a possible D gene is TRBD1 (5 bases). V dropped 2 bases and J dropped 6 bases, with 13 bases sitting between them. The CDR3 has 14 residues. Germline assignment: CDR1 SGHTA and CDR2 FQGNSA. The CDR3 protein is CASSLRQGMDGYTF. Written as DNA, the CDR3 is TGTGCCAGCAGCTTAAGGCAGGGAATGGATGGCTACACCTTC.

The chain recombines TRBV6-5 with TRBJ1-3; 10 bases agree with TRBD1. The length of the CDR3 is 15 residues. Losses at the gene ends were 8 bases for V and 2 bases for J; bases not matched to a gene: 6. Germline CDR1 reads MNHEY; CDR2 reads SVGAGI. The CDR3 nucleotides are TGTGCCAGCGGACTGACAGGGGGCACTGGAAACACCATATATTTT. Translating it yields CASGLTGGTGNTIYF.

V and J are TRBV2 and TRBJ1-1; no firm D call. Germline CDR1 and CDR2: SNHLY and FYNNEI. V lost 4 bases to trimming and J lost 0 bases, with 9 bases between them. The CDR3 has 14 residues. The CDR3 bases are TGTGCCAGCAGTGTGCGGAGCATGAACACTGAAGCTTTCTTT. Residues: CASSVRSMNTEAFF.

This chain joins TRBV7-2 and TRBJ2-7; 9 bases are a match to TRBD1. The CDR3 contains 15 residues. Germline lookup yields CDR1 SGHTA and CDR2 FQGNSA. V dropped 6 bases and J dropped 0; count of bases not matched to a gene: 6. CDR3 DNA sequence: TGTGCCAGCAGTTCCTGGGACAGGGCCTCCTACGAGCAGTACGTC. Amino acid sequence: CASSSWDRASYEQYV.

The chain combines TRBV5-1 with TRBJ2-7; D may be TRBD1 (5 bases). This CDR3 has 13 residues. Trimming shortened V by 3 bases and J by 3 bases, and 10 bases separated the two germline ends. Germline V CDR1 and CDR2: SGHRS, YFSETQ. DNA for the CDR3: TGCGCCAGCAGCTCAGGGCCCAACTACGAGCAGTACTTC. Translated, it gives CASSSGPNYEQYF.

J is TRBJ2-3 and V is TRBV5-1; 11 bases map to TRBD2. The CDR3 is made up of 19 amino acids. V shed 0 bases and J 1 base; nucleotides not matched to a gene: 10. Germline V gene data show CDR1 as SGHRS and CDR2 as YFSETQ. The CDR3 region has the DNA TGCGCCAGCAGCTTGGGGCTAGCGGGGGGCCTATTAGGCACAGATACGCAGTATTTT. Translating gives CASSLGLAGGLLGTDTQYF.

The chain combines TRBV11-2 with TRBJ2-5; 9 nucleotides match TRBD1. CDR1 SGHAT and CDR2 FQNNGV come from the germline V gene. J lost 5 bases, V lost 5 bases, and 3 bases had no gene match. The CDR3 has 13 residues. CDR3 DNA sequence: TGTGCCAGCAGCCGAGACAGGGGGGAGACCCAGTACTTC. It codes for CASSRDRGETQYF.

The rearrangement links TRBV29-1 to TRBJ1-2, with 9 positions matching TRBD1. The CDR3 runs 13 residues. The germline V gene encodes CDR1 SQVTM and CDR2 ANQGSEA. With 7 bases clipped from V and 1 base from J, the junction kept 4 bases outside the gene matches. The CDR3 reads CSARTGVNYGYTF. The CDR3 coding sequence is TGCAGCGCCAGGACAGGGGTTAACTATGGCTACACCTTC.

The chain joins TRBV30 to TRBJ1-1, with 7 bases lining up with TRBD1. In germline, CDR1 is GTSNPN, CDR2 SVGIG (reference sequence). V shed 1 base and J 1 base; nucleotides not matched to a gene: 0. The CDR3 totals 13 residues. The CDR3 sequence is CAWSGDRNTEAFF. In DNA, the CDR3 is TGTGCCTGGAGTGGGGACAGGAACACTGAAGCTTTCTTT.

The V gene is TRBV30, the J gene TRBJ2-2, with D possibly being TRBD2 (6 bases). Trimming took off 1 base at V and 1 base at J, with 16 bases between the two ends. The CDR3 sequence is 17 residues long. Germline-derived CDR1 and CDR2 are GTSNPN and SVGIG (reference sequence). The CDR3, as DNA: TGTGCCTGGAGTGCAGGGACTGCGGGGTTGAACACCGGGGAGCTGTTTTTT. Its translation is CAWSAGTAGLNTGELFF. The whole variable domain, filled in from reference TRBV30 and TRBJ2-2, reads SQTIHQWPATLVQPVGSPLSLECTVEGTSNPNLYWYRQAAGRGLQLLFYSVGIGQISSEVPQNLSASRPQDRQFILSSKKLLLSDSGFYLCAWSAGTAGLNTGELFFGEGSRLTVL.

The chain combines TRBV6-4 with TRBJ2-1; 11 bases fit TRBD2. Germline V gene data show CDR1 as MRHNA and CDR2 as SNTAGT. The CDR3 length is 18 residues. With V trimmed by 0 bases and J by 6 bases, 10 bases remained unmatched. CDR3 amino acids: CASSDSRLAGRFGNEQFF. The CDR3 DNA follows: TGTGCCAGCAGTGACTCCAGACTAGCGGGGAGATTCGGCAATGAGCAGTTCTTC.

The gene calls are TRBV2 and TRBJ1-2; 7 bases map to TRBD1. Germline V gene sequence: CDR1 SNHLY, CDR2 FYNNEI. V lost 5 bases, J lost 4 bases, and 13 bases stayed unmatched. The CDR3 is 16 residues long. This chain's CDR3 is CASSSLGQPITYGYTF. The CDR3 nucleotides read TGTGCCAGCAGTTCCCTGGGACAGCCTATTACCTATGGCTACACCTTC. The full variable domain, with the rest looked up from reference TRBV2 and TRBJ1-2, is EPEVTQTPSHQVTQMGQEVILRCVPISNHLYFYWYRQILGQKVEFLVSFYNNEISEKSEIFDDQFSVERPDGSNFTLKIRSTKLEDSAMYFCASSSLGQPITYGYTFGSGTRLTVV.

Regarding this clone: Other DNA sequences of this sample code for an identical CDR3. This chain connects TRBV2 to TRBJ1-1, with no clear D. CDR3 length: 11 residues. Trimming took 5 bases from V and 1 from J, leaving 2 bases between them. CDR1 is SNHLY, CDR2 FYNNEI, per germline. DNA for the CDR3: TGTGCCAGCAGTCAGAACACTGAAGCTTTCTTT. Amino acid sequence: CASSQNTEAFF.